This T cell receptor (beta chain) was identified in a study of blood T cells in healthy people across ages. Germline loops: CDR1 MNHEY, CDR2 SVGEGT. With 5 bases removed from V and 0 bases from J, the gap between germline ends came to 14 bases. The CDR3 runs 16 residues. Together with a sample-barcoded 5' primer, a J-beta primer mix was included in a second PCR lasting about 7 to 11 cycles. TCRdb used MiXCR to reprocess the 5' RACE reads, holding one entry per CDR3 protein. The table lists 850,000 to 1,000,000 distinct CDR3 sequences, roughly 52% of them singletons. Each donor had 9 to 10 milliliters of peripheral blood drawn.

The receptor was isolated from a man aged 25 to 40 in good health. Sequencing input: blood. This chain uses TRBV6-2 or TRBV6-3 with TRBJ2-1; tentative D call: TRBD1 (6 bases). The CDR3 bases are TGTGCCAGCAGTACGCGACAGGCTAACTCCTACAATGAGCAGTTCTTC. Its translation is CASSTRQANSYNEQFF.